The clone carrying this TCR beta chain was counted between two and nine times. This record comes from a study of early T cells in non-severe SARS-CoV-2 infection. V gave up 1 base and J gave up 2 bases; unmatched junction bases: 6. The germline V gene encodes CDR1 DFQATT and CDR2 SNEGSKA (reference sequence). This CDR3 comprises 15 residues. TCRdb analysed the 5' RACE reads with MiXCR anew, one entry per CDR3 protein. The sample shows tens of thousands of distinct CDR3 sequences, 9.5% to 15% of them seen only once. The sample consisted of whole blood. This clonotype originated in an adult who was a healthcare worker with PCR-confirmed SARS-CoV-2 infection or an uninfected control (not recorded which). The V call is TRBV20-1, the J call TRBJ2-3, with 7 bases matching TRBD2. The DNA of the CDR3 is TGCAGTGCTAGAGTACCTAGCGGATACACAGATACGCAGTATTTT. Amino acid sequence: CSARVPSGYTDTQYF.